The 4 T cell receptor beta chains reported below all come from one sample, sequenced in a study of regulatory T cells in long-lasting Graves disease. The time point denotes: newly diagnosed GD, antithyroid drugs for less than 3 months. The authors made the TCR library using RNA they extracted from PBMCs. To make TCR beta libraries, researchers used iRepertoire HTBI primers and Arm-PCR of CDR3 regions. One entry per CDR3 protein results from TCRdb running MiXCR on the multiplex PCR reads. The sample comprises about 430,000 distinct CDR3 sequences, around 16% of which are singletons, and over 7% rests with the top ten. These records were also assigned to another study, of T cells in Graves' hyperthyroidism and ophthalmopathy.

Sequencing used peripheral blood mononuclear cells (PBMCs), obtained at new diagnosis, from a patient treated with antithyroid drugs. The receptor source for this set is a woman between 35 and 50 years old with Graves disease.

The sample holds one count of this clonotype. The genes are TRBV24-1 and TRBJ1-2; D is undetermined. Germline V lookup: CDR1 KGHDR, CDR2 SFDVKD. Trimming stripped 6 bases from V and 4 bases from J, with 8 bases between. This CDR3 comprises 12 residues. The CDR3 bases are TGTGCCACCAGTCCGGGTAGCTATGGCTACACCTTC. It translates to CATSPGSYGYTF.

Note on this clonotype: This sequence may be a read error, since a much larger clone differs from it by one base. This is likely a read error, given that the CDR3 carries no conserved phenylalanine or tryptophan at its end. The gene calls are TRBV2 and TRBJ2-5; the D gene is possibly TRBD2 (5 bases). The CDR3 spans 13 residues. V was cut by 4 bases and J by 2 bases, with 8 bases left in between. Germline loops: CDR1 SNHLY, CDR2 FYNNEI. CDR3 region: CASSGLAQETQYL. The DNA of the CDR3 is TGTGCCAGCAGTGGGCTAGCTCAAGAGACCCAGTACCTC.

There are many counts of this clonotype. V gene TRBV7-9 combines with J gene TRBJ2-5; D unclear. V was cut by 4 bases and J by 5 bases, with 8 bases left in between. CDR3 length: 12 amino acids. Germline assignment: CDR1 SEHNR and CDR2 FQNEAQ (reference sequence). This chain's CDR3 is CASSSDWETQYF. The CDR3 region has the DNA TGTGCCAGCAGCTCCGATTGGGAGACCCAGTACTTC. Variable domain in full (rest from reference TRBV7-9 and TRBJ2-5): DTGVSQNPRHKITKRGQNVTFRCDPISEHNRLYWYRQTLGQGPEFLTYFQNEAQLEKSRLLSDRFSAERPKGSFSTLEIQRTEQGDSAMYLCASSSDWETQYFGPGTRLLVL.

Remarks on this clonotype: This may stem from a read error, because a much larger clone lies one nucleotide away. V and J are TRBV6-1 and TRBJ2-7, with D perhaps matching TRBD1 or TRBD2 (6 bases each). CDR3 length: 13 residues. Germline lookup yields CDR1 MNHNS and CDR2 SASEGT. CDR3 amino acids: CASSASGGYKQYF. The CDR3 DNA reads TGTGCCAGCAGTGCGTCCGGGGGCTACAAGCAGTACTTC.